One and the same sample provided the 17 T cell receptor beta chains below, sequenced in a study of shared clonotypes between healthy human individuals. TCRdb keeps only in-frame clones here, not all; method: immunoSEQ multiplex PCR. The sample contains over a million clones, around 82% of which appear only once. The sequencing input was memory CD4+ T cells from PBMCs. Subset described: CD45RA-negative fraction. These receptors were taken from a man aged 18 to 29 in good health. Some clones in this sample may be carry-over from other donors' samples.

The genes are TRBV5-1 and TRBJ1-3; TRBD1 might be the D (5 bases). Trimming took off 3 bases at V and 0 bases at J, with 10 bases between the two ends. The CDR3 spans 15 residues. CDR1 and CDR2 from the germline V gene are SGHRS and YFSETQ. In DNA, the CDR3 is TGCGCCAGCAGCTGGGACTCCAACTCTGGAAACACCATATATTTT. Its translation: CASSWDSNSGNTIYF.

A word on this clone: Sequence at one end of the junction differs from germline and may be a read error. This chain joins TRBV4-2 and TRBJ2-5; a possible D gene is TRBD1 (5 bases). Germline V gene data show CDR1 as LGHNA and CDR2 as YNFKEQ. This CDR3 has 15 residues. The CDR3 nucleotides are TGTGCCAGCAGCCAAGTGGGGCCTTCTCAAGAGACCCGGTACTTC. Residues: CASSQVGPSQETRYF.

The chain couples TRBV5-6 to TRBJ1-3; D not resolved. Between the trimmed V and J ends, which lost 4 bases and 4 bases, there was a span of 9 bases. The CDR3 has 13 residues. Germline V gene sequence: CDR1 SGHDT, CDR2 YYEEEE. The CDR3 DNA reads as TGTGCCAGCAGCGCCATCCGGGGAAACACCATATATTTT. It translates to CASSAIRGNTIYF.

The V call is TRBV5-1, the J call TRBJ1-1; D is unresolved. Germline lookup yields CDR1 SGHRS and CDR2 YFSETQ. This CDR3 spans 14 amino acids. The V gene lost 4 bases and the J gene lost 5 bases, with 15 bases spanning the gap. Here the CDR3 reads CASSPSITGTEAFF. CDR3 bases: TGCGCCAGCAGCCCTAGTATTACGGGGACTGAAGCTTTCTTT.

J is TRBJ1-2 and V is TRBV15, with 10 bases lining up with TRBD1. The germline gives CDR1 LNHNV, CDR2 YYDKDF (reference sequence). CDR3 length: 15 residues. V was pared by 5 bases and J by 4 bases, with 7 bases of the junction left unmatched. This chain's CDR3 is CATSGRQGAVYGYTF. The CDR3 DNA reads as TGTGCCACCAGCGGAAGACAGGGGGCGGTCTATGGCTACACCTTC. Full variable domain (rest looked up from reference TRBV15 and TRBJ1-2): DAMVIQNPRYQVTQFGKPVTLSCSQTLNHNVMYWYQQKSSQAPKLLFHYYDKDFNNEADTPDNFQSRRPNTSFCFLDIRSPGLGDTAMYLCATSGRQGAVYGYTFGSGTRLTVV.

The chain joins TRBV7-6 to TRBJ2-2; possible D gene TRBD1, 6 bases. The CDR3 is made up of 18 amino acids. CDR1 and CDR2 from the germline V gene are SGHVS and FNYEAQ. V lost 5 bases and J lost 1, with 20 bases in between. The DNA of the CDR3 is TGTGCCAGCAGCCAAATGACGGCCGGGACATTGAACACCGGGGAGCTGTTTTTT. The encoded protein is CASSQMTAGTLNTGELFF.

This chain uses TRBV21-1 with TRBJ1-2. TRBV21-1 is a listed pseudogene. The CDR3 length is 10 residues. Here the CDR3 DNA reads TGTGCCAGCACATGCAATGGCTACACCTTC. This translates into CASTCNGYTF.

The V gene is TRBV28, the J gene TRBJ1-5; D might be TRBD1 (5 bases). Per germline, CDR1 MDHEN and CDR2 SYDVKM. The CDR3 is 15 residues long. Between the trimmed V and J ends, which lost 1 base and 5 bases, there was a span of 12 bases. CDR3 coding DNA: TGTGCCAGCAGTTTATTAAGGGGAGGCGATCAGCCCCAGCATTTT. The encoded protein is CASSLLRGGDQPQHF. The full variable domain, with the rest looked up from reference TRBV28 and TRBJ1-5, is DVKVTQSSRYLVKRTGEKVFLECVQDMDHENMFWYRQDPGLGLRLIYFSYDVKMKEKGDIPEGYSVSREKKERFSLILESASTNQTSMYLCASSLLRGGDQPQHFGDGTRLSIL.

The sample holds many counts of this clone. This chain joins TRBV7-9 and TRBJ2-1; D gene uncertain. The V end lost 7 bases, the J end lost 4 bases, and 11 bases lay between the germline ends. Germline CDR1 SEHNR, CDR2 FQNEAQ (reference sequence). The CDR3 spans 13 residues. The CDR3 DNA reads as TGTGCCAGCACCCTAAACCTTTACAATGAGCAGTTCTTC. Amino acid sequence: CASTLNLYNEQFF.

V is TRBV19 and J is TRBJ1-2, with D hard to call. The germline V gene encodes CDR1 LNHDA and CDR2 SQIVND (reference sequence). The length of the CDR3 is 15 residues. V was shortened by 2 bases and J by 3 bases, with 13 bases between the two germline ends. The CDR3 here is CASSIIRGGDYGYTF. CDR3 nucleotides: TGTGCCAGTAGTATAATCCGGGGAGGAGACTATGGCTACACCTTC.

Only a few counts were recorded for this clone. V is TRBV5-1 and J is TRBJ2-2; D is possibly TRBD2 (5 bases). Trimming removed 0 bases from V and 6 bases from J, with 15 bases in between. The CDR3 has 16 residues. Germline V CDR1 and CDR2: SGHRS, YFSETQ. DNA for the CDR3: TGCGCCAGCAGCTTGGGAACTAGTGGCCTTCCCGGGGAGCTGTTTTTT. This codes for CASSLGTSGLPGELFF.

Turning to this clone: This specimen includes other DNA sequences encoding the same CDR3. The V call is TRBV6-1, the J call TRBJ1-1, with 7 bases matching TRBD1. This CDR3 is 14 amino acids long. V gave up 1 base and J gave up 5 bases; unmatched junction bases: 4. CDR1 and CDR2 (germline): MNHNS, SASEGT. CDR3 bases: TGTGCCAGCAGTGAAGGACAGGGTGAAACTGAAGCTTTCTTT. Amino acid sequence: CASSEGQGETEAFF.

The gene calls are TRBV5-4 and TRBJ1-2; a weak D match, TRBD1 (6 bases). The V end was cut by 4 bases, the J end by 7 bases, with 17 bases between. The CDR3 length is 14 residues. CDR1 is SGHNT and CDR2 is YYREEE in the germline V gene (reference sequence). In nucleotides, the CDR3 is TGTGCCAGCAGCCAGATTGGGTCAGGGGTTGGCTACACCTTC. Translation gives CASSQIGSGVGYTF. The full variable domain, rest sourced from reference TRBV5-4 and TRBJ1-2, is ETGVTQSPTHLIKTRGQQVTLRCSSQSGHNTVSWYQQALGQGPQFIFQYYREEENGRGNFPPRFSGLQFPNYSSELNVNALELDDSALYLCASSQIGSGVGYTFGSGTRLTVV.

This sequence joins TRBV19 and TRBJ1-5; no firm D call. The CDR3 covers 16 residues. Germline V gene lookup returns CDR1 LNHDA and CDR2 SQIVND (reference sequence). Deletions cut 3 bases from V and 3 bases from J, with 15 bases between. The CDR3 loop reads CASSMRELGVNQPQHF. DNA of the CDR3: TGTGCCAGTAGTATGCGGGAGTTGGGTGTCAATCAGCCCCAGCATTTT.

This rearrangement joins TRBV5-1 to TRBJ1-4; D is uncertain. This CDR3 region has 14 residues. CDR1 and CDR2 from the germline V gene are SGHRS and YFSETQ. The V end was cut by 2 bases, the J end by 4 bases, with 9 bases between. The CDR3 DNA follows: TGCGCCAGCAGCTTTGTACAGATTAATGAAAAACTGTTTTTT. Its translation: CASSFVQINEKLFF.

The sample holds a few counts of this clone. The gene calls are TRBV2 and TRBJ2-1, with TRBD2 identical over 11 bases. This CDR3 comprises 15 residues. The ends lost 2 bases at V and 9 bases at J; junction bases unmatched: 6. CDR1 and CDR2 from the germline V gene are SNHLY and FYNNEI. CDR3 in amino acids: CASSELASGRREQFF. Written as DNA, the CDR3 is TGTGCCAGCAGTGAATTGGCTAGCGGGAGGCGTGAGCAGTTCTTC.

The chain combines TRBV7-2 with TRBJ1-3, with D possibly being TRBD1 (5 bases). V was trimmed by 1 base and J by 4 bases, leaving 14 bases between them. The CDR3 length is 16 residues. Germline CDR1 is SGHTA and CDR2 is FQGNSA. The DNA of the CDR3 is TGTGCCAGCAGCTTAGTCTTTTGGGGCGTCGGAAACACCATATATTTT. This encodes CASSLVFWGVGNTIYF.